This is a list of T cell receptor beta chains from one sample in a study of blood T cell repertoires in COVID-19. Sequenced by immunoSEQ multiplex PCR; TCRdb stores in-frame clones only, minus some. Here the sample spans more than 300,000 clones, about 90% being singletons. Sequencing was carried out using peripheral blood. These receptors came from a woman between 18 and 30 years old who had recovered from COVID-19. CDR3s include the opening cysteine and the closing phenylalanine or tryptophan. Fields, in order: J gene, V gene, D gene, clone size, CDR3 protein, CDR3 DNA. The D gene is left open where the match is weak. The size field is filled for only some rows; it gives once, few, many or a size class.

TRBJ2-3,TRBV19,TRBD1,few,CASSIRDRGRSDTQYF,TGTGCCAGTAGTATTCGGGACAGGGGGCGATCGGATACGCAGTATTTT
TRBJ2-6,TRBV7-9,TRBD2,NA,CASSNPGLADPGGANVLTF,TGTGCCAGCAGCAACCCGGGACTAGCGGATCCGGGGGGGGCCAACGTCCTGACTTTC
TRBJ2-3,TRBV2,NA,NA,CASSEGLSTDTQYF,TGTGCCAGCAGTGAGGGGCTAAGCACAGATACGCAGTATTTT
TRBJ2-3,TRBV7-2,TRBD2,NA,CASSTRAQLAGDTDTQYF,TGTGCCAGCAGCACCCGCGCCCAGCTAGCGGGGGACACAGATACGCAGTATTTT
TRBJ2-3,TRBV11-2,NA,NA,CASSFPSLPDTQYF,TGTGCCAGCAGCTTTCCGAGCCTCCCGGATACGCAGTATTTT
TRBJ2-1,TRBV19,TRBD2,once,CASSIGGTSVYEQFF,TGTGCCAGTAGTATCGGCGGGACTAGCGTTTATGAGCAGTTCTTC
TRBJ2-1,TRBV9,TRBD1,NA,CASSGGPPRQGADNEQFF,TGTGCCAGCAGCGGAGGCCCCCCTAGACAGGGGGCTGACAATGAGCAGTTCTTC
TRBJ2-3,TRBV10-3,NA,NA,CAISGSSNSGTDTQYF,TGTGCCATCAGCGGGTCAAGCAATTCGGGCACAGATACGCAGTATTTT
TRBJ1-1,TRBV5-1,NA,NA,CASSWISGNTEAFF,TGCGCCAGCAGCTGGATATCAGGGAACACTGAAGCTTTCTTT
TRBJ2-1,TRBV5-1,TRBD1,NA,CASSQDRGLWDEQFF,TGCGCCAGCAGCCAAGACAGGGGGCTTTGGGATGAGCAGTTCTTC
TRBJ1-2,TRBV19,TRBD1,NA,CASSIVRQGAGYGYTF,TGTGCCAGTAGTATAGTGAGACAGGGGGCAGGGTATGGCTACACCTTC
TRBJ2-3,TRBV4-1,TRBD1,NA,CASSQGEDRVQYF,TGCGCCAGCAGCCAAGGGGAGGACAGGGTGCAGTATTTT
TRBJ2-1,TRBV27,NA,NA,CASSSPERGSNEQFF,TGTGCCAGCAGTTCCCCGGAGAGAGGGTCCAATGAGCAGTTCTTC
TRBJ2-5,TRBV30,NA,NA,CAWSVVSGRETQYF,TGTGCCTGGAGTGTTGTCAGTGGGAGAGAGACCCAGTACTTC
TRBJ1-5,TRBV7-2,NA,NA,CASSPKAGLFNQPQHF,TGTGCCAGCAGCCCCAAGGCAGGTCTATTCAATCAGCCCCAGCATTTT
TRBJ2-3,TRBV5-1,TRBD1,NA,CASSLGTVTDTQYF,TGCGCCAGCAGCTTAGGGACAGTAACAGATACGCAGTATTTT
TRBJ1-2,TRBV19,TRBD1,NA,CASSTPDRVRGYTF,TGTGCCAGTAGTACCCCGGACAGGGTTAGAGGCTACACCTTC
TRBJ1-5,TRBV10-2,TRBD1,NA,CASSAQQGARNQPQHF,TGCGCCAGCAGTGCTCAACAGGGGGCGCGCAATCAGCCCCAGCATTTT
TRBJ2-3,TRBV2,TRBD2,NA,CARREGRDTQYF,TGTGCCAGGCGGGAGGGCCGCGATACGCAGTATTTT
TRBJ1-2,TRBV4-1,TRBD1,NA,CASSHSGWATGRPNYGYTF,TGCGCCAGCAGCCATTCTGGGTGGGCGACAGGGAGACCTAACTATGGCTACACCTTC
TRBJ2-1,TRBV27,NA,NA,CASSPRDTSYNEQFF,TGTGCCAGCAGTCCCCGGGACACCTCCTACAATGAGCAGTTCTTC
TRBJ1-2,TRBV6-2/TRBV6-3,NA,NA,CASSYDRHKNYGYTF,TGTGCCAGCAGTTACGACAGGCACAAAAACTATGGCTACACCTTC
TRBJ1-2,TRBV9,TRBD1,once,CASSGYDRGKYNYGYTF,TGTGCCAGCAGCGGATACGACAGGGGAAAGTATAACTATGGCTACACCTTC
TRBJ1-2,TRBV29-1,NA,NA,CSVQGGRYGYTF,TGCAGCGTCCAGGGAGGAAGGTATGGCTACACCTTC
TRBJ1-1,TRBV27,NA,NA,CASSPRTGLYTEAFF,TGTGCCAGCAGTCCCCGGACGGGATTATACACTGAAGCTTTCTTT
TRBJ2-5,TRBV6-6,TRBD1,NA,CASTGTGSTDETQYF,TGTGCCAGCACTGGGACAGGGTCAACTGACGAGACCCAGTACTTC
TRBJ2-6,TRBV27,NA,NA,CGTRGSGANVLTF,TGTGGAACCAGGGGTTCCGGGGCCAACGTCCTGACTTTC
TRBJ2-2,TRBV7-9,TRBD2,NA,CASSFSREVDTGELFF,TGTGCCAGCAGCTTTTCCCGGGAGGTGGACACCGGGGAGCTGTTTTTT
TRBJ2-1,TRBV10-2,TRBD2,NA,CASMPTGGPNEQFF,TGCGCCAGCATGCCCACGGGAGGGCCTAATGAGCAGTTCTTC
TRBJ2-4,TRBV6-2/TRBV6-3,NA,NA,CASSLGQRIAIQYF,TGTGCCAGCAGTTTAGGACAGCGGATAGCCATTCAGTACTTC
TRBJ2-3,TRBV27,TRBD1,few,CASRGQGNAIRTDTQYF,TGTGCCAGCAGGGGACAGGGGAATGCTATAAGGACAGATACGCAGTATTTT
TRBJ2-6,TRBV4-3,NA,NA,CASSPVRGSGANVLTF,TGCGCCAGCAGCCCTGTTAGGGGCTCTGGGGCCAACGTCCTGACTTTC
TRBJ2-1,TRBV5-1,TRBD2,NA,CASSLGAGEGEQFF,TGCGCCAGCAGCTTGGGAGCGGGAGAGGGTGAGCAGTTCTTC
TRBJ2-3,TRBV5-6,TRBD2,NA,CASSPGGGSGTDTQYF,TGTGCCAGCAGCCCGGGAGGCGGGAGTGGGACAGATACGCAGTATTTT
TRBJ2-1,TRBV10-3,TRBD2,NA,CAISGLAGTYNEQFF,TGTGCCATCAGTGGGCTAGCGGGCACCTACAATGAGCAGTTCTTC
TRBJ2-1,TRBV7-9,TRBD1,NA,CASSLDRAYNEQFF,TGTGCCAGCAGCCTGGACAGGGCCTACAATGAGCAGTTCTTC
TRBJ2-1,TRBV5-4,NA,NA,CASSLVGSGYNEQFF,TGTGCCAGCAGCTTGGTGGGTAGCGGTTACAATGAGCAGTTCTTC
TRBJ1-4,TRBV19,NA,NA,CASSIIGTTNEKLFF,TGTGCCAGTAGTATTATCGGTACAACTAATGAAAAACTGTTTTTT
TRBJ1-1,TRBV20-1,NA,NA,CSPARGAEAFF,TGCAGTCCAGCTCGGGGGGCTGAAGCTTTCTTT
TRBJ1-2,TRBV7-8,TRBD1,NA,CASSFDRVGGYTF,TGTGCCAGCAGCTTTGACAGGGTCGGTGGCTACACCTTC
TRBJ2-5,TRBV30,TRBD2,NA,CAWSTPLAGVEETQYF,TGTGCCTGGAGTACTCCTCTAGCGGGAGTAGAGGAGACCCAGTACTTC
TRBJ1-4,TRBV4-3,TRBD1,NA,CASSQRTGVEKLFF,TGCGCCAGCAGCCAAAGGACAGGGGTTGAAAAACTGTTTTTT
TRBJ1-5,TRBV12-3/TRBV12-4,NA,NA,CASSESGGQPQHF,TGTGCCAGCAGTGAGTCCGGAGGTCAGCCCCAGCATTTT
TRBJ2-1,TRBV27,TRBD2,once,CASTPRLAGVNEQFF,TGTGCCAGCACCCCAAGACTAGCGGGAGTCAATGAGCAGTTCTTC
TRBJ1-1,TRBV7-8,NA,NA,CASSADKNTEAFF,TGTGCCAGCAGCGCGGACAAGAACACTGAAGCTTTCTTT
TRBJ2-4,TRBV3-1/TRBV3-2,TRBD1,NA,CASSQQGANIQYF,TGTGCCAGCAGCCAACAGGGGGCAAACATTCAGTACTTC
TRBJ2-5,TRBV3-1/TRBV3-2,NA,NA,CASSQEHRGRYETQYF,TGTGCCAGCAGCCAAGAACATAGAGGAAGGTACGAGACCCAGTACTTC
TRBJ2-1,TRBV7-9,TRBD1,NA,CASSLVSQGARNEQFF,TGTGCCAGCAGCTTAGTGAGCCAGGGGGCGCGGAATGAGCAGTTCTTC
TRBJ2-2,TRBV7-2,NA,NA,CASSLYPGELFF,TGTGCCAGCAGCTTATATCCCGGGGAGCTGTTTTTT
TRBJ1-2,TRBV7-2,NA,NA,CASSLGREKHGYTF,TGTGCCAGCAGCTTAGGCAGGGAAAAGCATGGCTACACCTTC
TRBJ2-3,TRBV10-1,TRBD1,NA,CASSEDRGADTQYF,TGCGCCAGCAGTGAGGACAGGGGAGCAGATACGCAGTATTTT
TRBJ2-5,TRBV4-3,TRBD2,NA,CASSQTGGETQYF,TGCGCCAGCAGCCAGACGGGGGGAGAGACCCAGTACTTC
TRBJ2-5,TRBV3-1/TRBV3-2,NA,NA,CASSQASQETQYF,TGTGCCAGCAGCCAAGCGTCCCAAGAGACCCAGTACTTC
TRBJ2-3,TRBV29-1,NA,NA,CSVERVWTDTQYF,TGCAGCGTTGAGCGGGTTTGGACAGATACGCAGTATTTT
TRBJ2-2,TRBV9,TRBD2,NA,CASSALAGGPGGELFF,TGTGCCAGCAGCGCACTAGCGGGAGGGCCTGGCGGGGAGCTGTTTTTT